The rows below give T cell receptor beta chains drawn from one sample of a study of T-cell reconstitution after alpha-beta-depleted transplantation in children. TCRdb independently ran MiXCR on the PCR reads; one entry per CDR3 protein. The table has about 260,000 distinct CDR3 sequences, around 10% seen once. The source was peripheral blood, collected 180 days after TCRalphabeta/CD19-depleted stem cell transplant. These receptors all come from a male patient under 10 years old who had a stem cell transplant for chronic granulomatous disease, so the T cells may come from the graft donor. CDR3s include the opening cysteine and the closing phenylalanine or tryptophan. A D gene is named only where the DNA matches it firmly. Clone size, where shown, is once, few, many, or a class for clones that have expanded.

>NA|TRBV6-2/TRBV6-3|few|TRBJ2-4
TGTGCCAGCAGACCCCTAGCTCTAGCCAAAAACATTCAGTACTTC
CASRPLALAKNIQYF
>TRBD2|TRBV4-3|many|TRBJ2-7
TGCGCCAGCAGCCAAGATTACGCGGGAGTTCTTAGTTACGAGCAGTACTTC
CASSQDYAGVLSYEQYF
>NA|TRBV28|many|TRBJ2-6
TGTGCCAGCAGTCCATTTACAGGGCGCTCTGGGGCCAACGTCCTGACTTTC
CASSPFTGRSGANVLTF
>NA|TRBV5-1|many|TRBJ2-2
TGCGCCAGCAGCTTGGGGGTCTCGAACACCGGGGAGCTGTTTTTT
CASSLGVSNTGELFF
>TRBD1|TRBV20-1|many|TRBJ2-2
TGCAGTGCTCCTTATAGGGGGCGCGGTATTGCCGGGGAGCTGTTTTTT
CSAPYRGRGIAGELFF
>NA|TRBV18|NA|TRBJ2-7
TGTGCCAGCTCAGACAGCGGTTCACCGATGACCTACGAGCAGTACTTC
CASSDSGSPMTYEQYF
>NA|TRBV6-1|many|TRBJ1-5
TGTGCCAGCAGGGAATGGGGCAATCAGCCCCAGCATTTT
CASREWGNQPQHF
>NA|TRBV7-2|many|TRBJ2-7
TGTGCCAGCAGCCGGTCCCGGGACAATTACGAGCAGTACTTC
CASSRSRDNYEQYF
>NA|TRBV3-1|many|TRBJ2-3
TGTGCCAGCAGCCCCGAGGGCACAGATACGCAGTATTTT
CASSPEGTDTQYF
>TRBD2|TRBV7-3|once|TRBJ2-3
TGTGCCAGCAGCTCCGGAGCGGGAGTGGGGGCAGATACGCAGTATTTT
CASSSGAGVGADTQYF
>NA|TRBV15|many|TRBJ2-3
TGTGCCACCAGCTCTTCGCAAGAGAGGACAGATACGCAGTATTTT
CATSSSQERTDTQYF
>NA|TRBV29-1|many|TRBJ2-3
TGCAGCGCCCACCCCGGGACCGGGGGTCCAGATACGCAGTATTTT
CSAHPGTGGPDTQYF
>TRBD2|TRBV7-6|many|TRBJ2-1
TGTGCCAGCAGCTTAAAGCCGGGACTAGATAATTTTGAGCAGTTCTTC
CASSLKPGLDNFEQFF
>NA|TRBV12-3/TRBV12-4|many|TRBJ2-7
TGTGCCAGCAGTTTGTGGGTTGAGCAGTACTTC
CASSLWVEQYF
>TRBD1|TRBV5-4|many|TRBJ2-5
TGTGCCAGCAGCTCGCACCGGGACAGGGGTTTTGGTCAAGAGACCCAGTACTTC
CASSSHRDRGFGQETQYF
>NA|TRBV12-3/TRBV12-4|many|TRBJ2-7
TGTGCCAGCAGCGCCGCGACAGCACTCTACGAGCAGTACTTC
CASSAATALYEQYF
>NA|TRBV29-1|many|TRBJ2-2
TGCAGCGTTGAGGTGGGGCCGAGCACCGGGGAGCTGTTTTTT
CSVEVGPSTGELFF
>TRBD2|TRBV11-2|few|TRBJ2-2
TGTGCCAGCAGCGCCTATCCGGGACTAGCGGGAGGAGACGGGGAGCTGTTTTTT
CASSAYPGLAGGDGELFF
>NA|TRBV6-2/TRBV6-3|many|TRBJ1-1
TGTGCCAGCGGTTATAAGGGGAACACTGAAGCTTTCTTT
CASGYKGNTEAFF
>TRBD1|TRBV29-1|many|TRBJ2-7
TGCAGCGTTGAAGTTAAGGACAGGACCTACGAGCAGTACTTC
CSVEVKDRTYEQYF
>NA|TRBV5-6|many|TRBJ2-5
TGTGCCAGCAGCTTGATCGGGTCGAGAGAGACCCAGTACTTC
CASSLIGSRETQYF
>TRBD2|TRBV5-1|many|TRBJ2-1
TGCGCCAGCAGCTGGACCCTAGCGGGAGCTTACAATGAGCAGTTCTTC
CASSWTLAGAYNEQFF
>NA|TRBV20-1|many|TRBJ2-7
TGCAGTGCTAGTGGGATTACAGGCCCTATTTCCTACGAGCAGTACTTC
CSASGITGPISYEQYF
>NA|TRBV7-9|many|TRBJ2-7
TGTGCCAGCAGCCTGCGGGGGCGCAACGAGCAGTACTTC
CASSLRGRNEQYF
>NA|TRBV20-1|many|TRBJ2-7
TGCAGTGCAATGCTAGTATGGCCCTACGAGCAGTACTTC
CSAMLVWPYEQYF
>TRBD1|TRBV4-2|many|TRBJ1-1
TGTGCCAGCAGCCAAGTCCGGACAGGGGGAAACACTGAAGCTTTCTTT
CASSQVRTGGNTEAFF
>NA|TRBV20-1|many|TRBJ1-6
TGCAGTGCCCAGGACGGCTATAATTCACCCCTCCACTTT
CSAQDGYNSPLHF
>NA|TRBV10-1|many|TRBJ2-3
TGCGCCAGCAGTGATAGGAAGGCTCCAGATACGCAGTATTTT
CASSDRKAPDTQYF
>NA|TRBV12-3/TRBV12-4|NA|TRBJ1-4
TGTGCCAGCAGGGGTCCCTTGGGTGAAAAACTGTTTTTT
CASRGPLGEKLFF
>NA|TRBV12-3/TRBV12-4|many|TRBJ2-3
TGTGCCAGCAGTTTATGGGCGAGCACAGATACGCAGTATTTT
CASSLWASTDTQYF
>TRBD1|TRBV12-3/TRBV12-4|many|TRBJ2-5
TGTGCCAGCAGTTCGAACAGGGGGCGGATAGAGACCCAGTACTTC
CASSSNRGRIETQYF
>NA|TRBV7-6|many|TRBJ2-5
TGTGCCAGCAGCTTAGACTGGGGACGAGAGACCCAGTACTTC
CASSLDWGRETQYF
>TRBD1|TRBV5-4|many|TRBJ2-5
TGTGCCAGCAGCAATCGACCGGGACAGCAAGAGACCCAGTACTTC
CASSNRPGQQETQYF
>TRBD2|TRBV5-1|many|TRBJ2-5
TGCGCCAGCAGCTTGGTGGTAGCGGGGCAAGAGACCCAGTACTTC
CASSLVVAGQETQYF
>NA|TRBV28|many|TRBJ2-3
TGTGCCAGCAGCTCCTGGGGCACGCCTAAAAGCACAGATACGCAGTATTTT
CASSSWGTPKSTDTQYF
>NA|TRBV27|many|TRBJ2-7
TGTGCCAGCAGTTCCAATTCGGTCTCGGTGCAGTACTTC
CASSSNSVSVQYF
>TRBD1|TRBV5-4|many|TRBJ2-4
TGTGCCAGCAGCCCCCGGGACAGGTCAAACATTCAGTACTTC
CASSPRDRSNIQYF
>TRBD2|TRBV6-1|many|TRBJ2-1
TGTGCCAGCAGCCCCGGGACTAGCGTATACAATGAGCAGTTCTTC
CASSPGTSVYNEQFF
>TRBD2|TRBV29-1|NA|TRBJ2-5
TGCAGCGTTTTAGTACTAGCGGAGTACCAAAAGACCCAGTACTTC
CSVLVLAEYQKTQYF
>NA|TRBV20-1|many|TRBJ2-7
TGCAGTGCTAGCGGGACCTCCTCCTACGAGCAGTACTTC
CSASGTSSYEQYF
>NA|TRBV29-1|many|TRBJ2-2
TGCAGCGTTGTGAGTCAGGCCAGGGGTATTAACACCGGGGAGCTGTTTTTT
CSVVSQARGINTGELFF
>TRBD1|TRBV3-1|many|TRBJ2-5
TGTGCCAGCAGCCAAGATAGTCGTTGGGACAGCGACTTACAAGAGACCCAGTACTTC
CASSQDSRWDSDLQETQYF
>TRBD2|TRBV20-1|many|TRBJ2-1
TGCAGTGCTAGAGATGTGACTAGCGGATACAATGAGCAGTTCTTC
CSARDVTSGYNEQFF
>TRBD2|TRBV29-1|many|TRBJ2-1
TGCAGCGTAGAACTAGCGTTCAATGAGCAGTTCTTC
CSVELAFNEQFF
>TRBD1|TRBV20-1|few|TRBJ1-1
TGCAGTGCTAGACGGACGGGACAGATGAACACTGAAGCTTTCTTT
CSARRTGQMNTEAFF
>NA|TRBV10-2|NA|TRBJ1-1
TGCGCCACCTCCGGGTTTGGGTCGCTAGGGGCTTTCTTT
CATSGFGSLGAFF
>TRBD1|TRBV20-1|many|TRBJ2-7
TGCAGTGCACAGAAGGGGGCTTTTTACGAGCAGTACTTC
CSAQKGAFYEQYF
>NA|TRBV20-1|many|TRBJ2-3
TGCAGTGCCCTCCCGCACCCTAGCACAGATACGCAGTATTTT
CSALPHPSTDTQYF
>TRBD1|TRBV12-5|few|TRBJ1-1
TGTGCTAGTGCGAAGGAGGACAGGGGGACAACTGAAGCTTTCTTT
CASAKEDRGTTEAFF
>TRBD2|TRBV11-2|many|TRBJ2-5
TGTGCCAGCAGCCGACCGGGACTAGCGGGAGGGGGCCAAGAGACCCAGTACTTC
CASSRPGLAGGGQETQYF
>TRBD1|TRBV20-1|many|TRBJ2-5
TGCAGTGCTAGAGATCTTAGTCGGGGAAACAGGGGGAAGAAAGAGACCCAGTACTTC
CSARDLSRGNRGKKETQYF
>NA|TRBV29-1|many|TRBJ1-5
TGCAGCGTCATACTAGTTAGCAATCAGCCCCAGCATTTT
CSVILVSNQPQHF
>NA|TRBV20-1|NA|TRBJ1-2
TGCAGTGCCAACAGGGTGGGAAATGGCTACACCTTC
CSANRVGNGYTF
>NA|TRBV12-3/TRBV12-4|many|TRBJ2-1
TGTGCCAGCAGTTTCATGGGGCTCAGCTCCTACAATGAGCAGTTCTTC
CASSFMGLSSYNEQFF
>NA|TRBV12-3/TRBV12-4|many|TRBJ2-7
TGTGCCAGCTCACCCCTACCGTCCGAGCAGTACTTC
CASSPLPSEQYF
>NA|TRBV11-2|many|TRBJ2-5
TGTGCCAGCAGCCCCCAGGGAAGTAGAGAGACCCAGTACTTC
CASSPQGSRETQYF
>TRBD1|TRBV10-3|many|TRBJ2-7
TGTGCCATCAGTGAGTCCGACAGGGTCGTTGGGAACGAGCAGTACTTC
CAISESDRVVGNEQYF